This passage covers 11 T cell receptor beta chains from one sample sequenced in a study of shared clonotypes between healthy human individuals. The method was immunoSEQ multiplex PCR; TCRdb's version includes in-frame clones alone and lacks a portion of them. Of more than 80,000 clones listed, under 70% are singletons. Sequenced input: memory CD8+ T cells sorted from blood. Described subset: CD45RO+ cells pooled with CCR7-negative TemRA cells. The source is a man aged 25-45 years in good health.

This clone has only one observation. The chain joins TRBV11-2 to TRBJ2-1, with TRBD2 matching over 7 bases. The V segment lost 5 bases and the J segment 6 bases; nucleotides outside the gene matches: 7. This CDR3 is built from 14 residues. Germline values: CDR1 SGHAT, CDR2 FQNNGV. CDR3 amino acids: CASSAGVAGNEQFF. In DNA form, the CDR3 reads TGTGCCAGCAGCGCCGGGGTAGCGGGCAATGAGCAGTTCTTC.

The rearrangement uses TRBV28 and TRBJ2-1; TRBD1 matches 9 bases. CDR1 is MDHEN and CDR2 is SYDVKM in the germline V gene. This CDR3 region has 16 residues. V was pared by 7 bases and J by 6 bases, with 13 bases of the junction left unmatched. DNA for the CDR3: TGTGCCAGCACCCCGAATAGGGACAGGGAGGCCAATGAGCAGTTCTTC. This gives the protein CASTPNRDREANEQFF.

This chain links TRBV18 with TRBJ1-2; tentative D call: TRBD1 (5 bases). Germline V lookup: CDR1 KGHSH, CDR2 LQKENI. The CDR3 spans 14 residues. Trimming removed 2 bases from V and 0 bases from J, with 7 bases in between. The CDR3 reads CASSPGGTNYGYTF. DNA for the CDR3: TGTGCCAGCTCACCAGGGGGAACTAACTATGGCTACACCTTC.

V usage is TRBV5-1 and J usage is TRBJ2-7; 7 bases line up with TRBD1. The CDR3 runs 14 residues. With V trimmed by 0 bases and J by 3 bases, 3 bases remained unmatched. Germline V lookup: CDR1 SGHRS, CDR2 YFSETQ. The CDR3 region is CASSLGQGIYEQYF. CDR3 coding DNA: TGCGCCAGCAGCTTGGGACAGGGTATCTACGAGCAGTACTTC.

The chain is built from TRBV9 and TRBJ2-1; 9 bases align to TRBD2. Trimming at V came to 0 bases and at J to 6 bases, leaving 13 bases not matched to a gene. The CDR3 has 18 residues. Germline CDR1 and CDR2: SGDLS and YYNGEE. CDR3 coding DNA: TGTGCCAGCAGCGTAGTGGTAGGAGTGGCGGGAGGGGCCAATGAGCAGTTCTTC. It codes for CASSVVVGVAGGANEQFF.

This clone was recorded many times. The rearrangement joins TRBV28 to TRBJ2-7; tentatively, D is TRBD1 or TRBD2 (5 bases each). The germline gives CDR1 MDHEN, CDR2 SYDVKM. This CDR3 is built from 13 residues. Trimming took 7 bases from V and 1 from J, leaving 11 bases between them. CDR3 nucleotide sequence: TGTGCCAGCACCGAGGGGACGTCCTACGAGCAGTACTTC. This translates into CASTEGTSYEQYF. Looking up the rest from reference TRBV28 and TRBJ2-7 gives the full variable domain: DVKVTQSSRYLVKRTGEKVFLECVQDMDHENMFWYRQDPGLGLRLIYFSYDVKMKEKGDIPEGYSVSREKKERFSLILESASTNQTSMYLCASTEGTSYEQYFGPGTRLTVT.

The chain has TRBV28 and TRBJ2-5, with 7 bases identical to TRBD1. This CDR3 is built from 14 residues. Germline-derived CDR1 and CDR2 are MDHEN and SYDVKM. V dropped 2 bases and J dropped 5; count of bases not matched to a gene: 5. CDR3 nucleotide sequence: TGTGCCAGCAGTTTACCGGGACAGACGGAGACCCAGTACTTC. This gives the protein CASSLPGQTETQYF.

This clone was observed many times. The V and J genes are TRBV6-6 and TRBJ1-1, with TRBD1 as a possible D gene (5 bases). Germline V gene data show CDR1 as MNHNY and CDR2 as SVGAGI (reference sequence). With 6 bases removed from V and 1 base from J, the gap between germline ends came to 9 bases. The CDR3 totals 13 residues. The CDR3 loop is CASSRVENTEAFF. In DNA form, the CDR3 reads TGTGCCAGCAGCAGGGTTGAGAACACTGAAGCTTTCTTT.

This rearrangement joins TRBV29-1 to TRBJ1-4; unclear D gene. CDR1 and CDR2 (germline): SQVTM, ANQGSEA. This CDR3 is built from 17 residues. Trimming took off 7 bases at V and 1 base at J, with 22 bases between the two ends. The CDR3 protein is CSGKDSGGWETNEKLFF. As DNA, the CDR3 is TGCAGCGGGAAGGACTCCGGTGGGTGGGAAACTAATGAAAAACTGTTTTTT.

The V gene is TRBV4-2, the J gene TRBJ1-3; D not resolved. Trimming left V 0 bases short and J 0 bases short, with 9 bases between. Germline V CDR1 and CDR2: LGHNA, YNFKEQ. CDR3 size: 16 residues. DNA of the CDR3: TGTGCCAGCAGCCAAGATCCTCCCAGCTCTGGAAACACCATATATTTT. As protein: CASSQDPPSSGNTIYF.

V and J are TRBV25-1 and TRBJ2-5, with 9 bases that match TRBD2. Trimming took 6 bases from V and 5 from J; bases not matched to a gene: 13. This CDR3 spans 16 amino acids. Germline CDR1 reads MGHDK; CDR2 reads SYGVNS. CDR3 bases: TGTGCCAGCAGACACACGCCGCGGGGGGGCGGGGAGACCCAGTACTTC. It codes for CASRHTPRGGGETQYF.